This T cell receptor (beta chain) was sequenced in a study of brain T cells in children with intractable seizures. Study conclusions and caveats: Only CDR3 sequence similarity suggested viral specificity, without known HCMV serostatus.

CDR3 length: 15 amino acids. Deletions cut 7 bases from V and 6 bases from J, with 19 bases between. From germline, CDR1 is SNHLY and CDR2 FYNNEI. The time point denotes: blood from clinic visit 5 months post-surgery; TSC patient then seizure free. The sequenced cases were selected for having the highest brain T cell transcript signatures. Pre-surgery treatment included at least one anti-epileptic drug. The protocol was immunoSEQ multiplex PCR, while the TCRdb copy is restricted to in-frame clones and leaves out a portion. The sample records about 320,000 clones, over 90% being singletons. To note about this clone: Antigen unknown.

Sequences were derived from peripheral blood, sampled 4 to 6 months after surgery. The chain uses TRBV2 and TRBJ2-1; the D gene is possibly TRBD2 (6 bases). This receptor was taken from a boy younger than two with tuberous sclerosis and intractable seizures. The CDR3: CASKSGTSPLNEQFF. Here the CDR3 DNA reads TGTGCCAGCAAGTCCGGGACTTCTCCCCTCAATGAGCAGTTCTTC. Supplemented by reference TRBV2 and TRBJ2-1, the full variable domain reads EPEVTQTPSHQVTQMGQEVILRCVPISNHLYFYWYRQILGQKVEFLVSFYNNEISEKSEIFDDQFSVERPDGSNFTLKIRSTKLEDSAMYFCASKSGTSPLNEQFFGPGTRLTVL.